These T cell receptor beta chains were read from a single sample in a study of post-analysis software for immune sequencing data. TCRdb redid the calling of the PCR reads with MiXCR, one entry per CDR3 protein. The sample lists roughly 150,000 distinct CDR3 sequences, around 36% occurring once. This specimen consisted of blood, obtained after autologous hematopoietic stem cell transplantation. These receptors came from a girl aged 10 to 17 with multiple sclerosis. Both conserved end residues are part of each CDR3. The order of the fields is CDR3 protein, J gene, V gene.

CSVAVRDVSSTDTQYF,TRBJ2-3,TRBV29-1
CASSSRQWTVGENTEAFF,TRBJ1-1,TRBV7-9
CASSLRLATDTQYF,TRBJ2-3,TRBV7-6
CASSYLRTTSGRVDTQYF,TRBJ2-3,TRBV6-5
CASSYSSGALAKNIQYF,TRBJ2-4,TRBV6-2/TRBV6-3
CASSTPGTNEQFF,TRBJ2-1,TRBV11-3
CSARGPAGTPNTGELFF,TRBJ2-2,TRBV20-1
CAISESMAGMGSPLHF,TRBJ1-6,TRBV10-3
CASTPLAGSYNEQFF,TRBJ2-1,TRBV3-1
CASSPEVAGRSDEQFF,TRBJ2-1,TRBV7-3
CASGGITSGNYNEQFF,TRBJ2-1,TRBV6-5
CASSLFETNEKLFF,TRBJ1-4,TRBV7-9
CASKITSGALEQYF,TRBJ2-7,TRBV6-6
CASSKREGPDTQYF,TRBJ2-3,TRBV5-1
CASSSPGGGNGYTF,TRBJ1-2,TRBV27
CASSYRDRGGTEAFF,TRBJ1-1,TRBV7-2
CASSETVVLKETQYF,TRBJ2-5,TRBV2
CASSLGRLGYEQYF,TRBJ2-7,TRBV6-5
CATSDSTGTGSSYGETQYF,TRBJ2-5,TRBV24-1
CASSGGSGEEQYF,TRBJ2-5,TRBV10-2
CSVELSTANTGELFF,TRBJ2-2,TRBV29-1
CASSYGVGYTF,TRBJ1-2,TRBV6-2/TRBV6-3
CASSLLTATYEQYF,TRBJ2-7,TRBV28
CASSQVTSGNNEQFF,TRBJ2-1,TRBV4-1
CASSLYLETYEQYF,TRBJ2-7,TRBV5-1
CASSTSSYEQYF,TRBJ2-7,TRBV27
CSVTEDWDEAFF,TRBJ1-1,TRBV29-1
CSSLAGNTDTQYF,TRBJ2-3,TRBV29-1
CSARPTDRGSKPLHF,TRBJ1-6,TRBV20-1
CSANRDGTYEQYF,TRBJ2-7,TRBV20-1
CASSLASSGRDTQYF,TRBJ2-3,TRBV28
CASSEGGGSPLHF,TRBJ1-6,TRBV27
CASSSVGGTYEQYF,TRBJ2-7,TRBV5-6
CASSYQTGALYEQYF,TRBJ2-7,TRBV7-3
CASSEASTSGSGEQFF,TRBJ2-1,TRBV6-1
CSAGTSIQETQYF,TRBJ2-5,TRBV20-1
CASSQRLAGGNEQFF,TRBJ2-1,TRBV4-3
CASSLAGSMNTEAFF,TRBJ1-1,TRBV5-1
CASSLDRGGNSPLHF,TRBJ1-6,TRBV12-3/TRBV12-4
CASSRDSSTNEKLFF,TRBJ1-4,TRBV6-2/TRBV6-3
CASSLVGGETQYF,TRBJ2-5,TRBV7-3
CASSSLSGRATNTQYF,TRBJ2-3,TRBV7-8
CSARTRGVFTDTQYF,TRBJ2-3,TRBV20-1
CSAPRDMNNSPLHF,TRBJ1-6,TRBV20-1
CASSLVGVAKSTDTQYF,TRBJ2-3,TRBV7-2
CATRADSYGYTF,TRBJ1-2,TRBV27
CASSTEPGTYEQYF,TRBJ2-7,TRBV21-1
CATSVQGYNEQFF,TRBJ2-1,TRBV24-1
CSARKANEQFF,TRBJ2-1,TRBV20-1
CASSFYAGGAWTQYF,TRBJ2-5,TRBV28
CASSLRLGTSGYNEQYF,NA,TRBV7-7